This entry lists 32 T cell receptor beta chains sequenced from one sample in a study of blood T cells in healthy people across ages. A second 7 to 11 cycle PCR used barcoded and J-beta primers. From the 5' RACE reads, TCRdb called clonotypes with MiXCR, one entry per CDR3 protein. The sample contains a few hundred thousand distinct CDR3 sequences, 45% to 60% of which appear only once. The specimen sequenced was blood. These receptors all come from a man between 60 and 75 years old in good health.

This clonotype was found many times. The chain carries TRBV7-2 and TRBJ2-3; no definite D call. CDR1 is SGHTA, CDR2 FQGNSA, per germline. The CDR3 has 15 amino acids. The V end lost 5 bases, the J end lost 0 bases, and 12 bases lay between the germline ends. The CDR3 loop reads CASSALGFSTDTQYF. The CDR3 DNA sequence: TGTGCCAGCAGCGCGTTAGGTTTCAGCACAGATACGCAGTATTTT.

This chain uses TRBV6-2 or TRBV6-3 with TRBJ2-7, with D possibly called TRBD1 or TRBD2 (5 bases each). V was shortened by 8 bases and J by 3 bases, with 17 bases between the two germline ends. The length of the CDR3 is 14 residues. Germline V gene sequence: CDR1 MNHEY, CDR2 SVGEGT. The CDR3 DNA follows: TGTGCCAGCCGGGGTTGGGGGACGGTCTACGAGCAGTACTTC. Translation: CASRGWGTVYEQYF.

This clonotype was seen more than once but under ten times. The chain couples TRBV28 to TRBJ2-7; 11 nucleotides agree with TRBD1. With V trimmed by 6 bases and J by 2 bases, 6 bases remained unmatched. The CDR3 is 15 amino acids. In germline, CDR1 is MDHEN, CDR2 SYDVKM. CDR3 loop: CASRAGTGGTYEQYF. CDR3 bases: TGTGCCAGCAGAGCGGGGACAGGGGGAACCTACGAGCAGTACTTC.

The V and J genes are TRBV7-9 and TRBJ2-4, with TRBD2 as a possible D gene (6 bases). The end of the DNA aligns better with TRBJ2-7, so the J call may be wrong. The CDR3 is made up of 14 amino acids. Germline V gene data show CDR1 as SEHNR and CDR2 as FQNEAQ (reference sequence). The CDR3 here is CASSPSGEIYEQYF. The CDR3 DNA is TGTGCCAGCAGCCCCTCGGGGGAAATCTACGAGCAGTACTTC.

The DNA for the CDR3 is TGTGCCAGCAGCTTGGGCCCCTTTGCAGATACGCAGTATTTT. It is translated as CASSLGPFADTQYF. The chain carries TRBV7-9 and TRBJ2-3; D gene unclear. There are 14 residues in the CDR3. From germline, CDR1 is SEHNR and CDR2 FQNEAQ (reference sequence). The V end was cut by 3 bases, the J end by 4 bases, with 11 bases between.

The genes are TRBV5-1 and TRBJ2-1; 9 bases match TRBD2. This CDR3 has 15 amino acids. Looked up from germline, CDR1 is SGHRS and CDR2 is YFSETQ. V lost 4 bases, J lost 4 bases, and 6 bases stayed unmatched. The DNA for the CDR3 is TGCGCCAGCAGCCAATCTAGCGGGGCGTACAATGAGCAGTTCTTC. Amino acids: CASSQSSGAYNEQFF. Supplemented by reference TRBV5-1 and TRBJ2-1, the full variable domain reads KAGVTQTPRYLIKTRGQQVTLSCSPISGHRSVSWYQQTPGQGLQFLFEYFSETQRNKGNFPGRFSGRQFSNSRSEMNVSTLELGDSALYLCASSQSSGAYNEQFFGPGTRLTVL.

This clonotype was found a few times. The CDR3 spells CASSQDEGPPRGDTQYF. The CDR3 region has the DNA TGTGCCAGCAGCCAAGATGAAGGTCCCCCGAGGGGAGATACGCAGTATTTT. This sequence joins TRBV4-2 and TRBJ2-3; the D gene could be TRBD1 or TRBD2 (5 bases each). Trimming cost V 0 bases and J 5 bases, with 18 bases left between them. Germline V gene sequence: CDR1 LGHNA, CDR2 YNFKEQ. The CDR3 is 17 residues long.

This clonotype was seen only a few times. CDR3 residues: CSVEGNAAGNTIYF. DNA for the CDR3: TGCAGCGTTGAAGGTAATGCGGCTGGAAACACCATATATTTT. The chain has TRBV29-1 and TRBJ1-3, with unresolved D. The CDR3 loop spans 14 amino acids. Looked up from germline, CDR1 is SQVTM and CDR2 is ANQGSEA. The V end lost 1 base, the J end lost 2 bases, and 9 bases lay between the germline ends.

This clonotype was seen just once. The chain combines TRBV20-1 with TRBJ2-5; D is tentatively TRBD1 or TRBD2 (5 bases each). Germline values: CDR1 DFQATT, CDR2 SNEGSKA (reference sequence). The CDR3 has 14 amino acids. Deletions cut 4 bases from V and 0 bases from J, with 12 bases between. The chain's CDR3 is CSAKGPEYQETQYF. Written as DNA, the CDR3 is TGCAGTGCTAAGGGACCCGAGTACCAAGAGACCCAGTACTTC.

As regards this clonotype: One base away lies a much larger clone, so this may be a sequencing read error. The rearrangement links TRBV29-1 to TRBJ2-7; 7 nucleotides align to TRBD2. The J call may be mistaken, given a closer DNA end match to TRBJ2-5. Germline CDR1 and CDR2: SQVTM and ANQGSEA. This CDR3 has 13 amino acids. The CDR3 loop is CSVAPGRVGTQYF. The CDR3 region has the DNA TGCAGCGTTGCCCCGGGGAGGGTTGGGACCCAGTACTTC.

The chain links TRBV27 to TRBJ2-1; D gene unclear. Trimming removed 6 bases at V and 11 bases at J, with 11 bases between. Germline loops: CDR1 MNHEY, CDR2 SMNVEV (reference sequence). There are 11 residues in the CDR3. In DNA form, the CDR3 reads TGTGCCAGCAGCACCTTTTCACAGCAGTTCTTC. This translates into CASSTFSQQFF.

This clonotype was seen more than once but under ten times. J is TRBJ2-3 and V is TRBV7-2; the match to TRBD1 covers 11 bases. Germline-derived CDR1 and CDR2 are SGHTA and FQGNSA. This CDR3 region has 15 residues. Trimming at V came to 1 base and at J to 4 bases, leaving 1 base not matched to a gene. CDR3: CASSLGTGGADTQYF. CDR3 sequence (DNA): TGTGCCAGCAGCTTAGGGACAGGGGGCGCAGATACGCAGTATTTT.

The chain has TRBV7-9 and TRBJ2-5; 8 bases are shared with TRBD2. The last part of the DNA fits TRBJ2-7 better; the J call may be wrong. The CDR3 is made up of 14 amino acids. Germline-derived CDR1 and CDR2 are SEHNR and FQNEAQ (reference sequence). The CDR3 DNA follows: TGTGCCAGCACCAAGGGGACTAGGAGCGACGAGCAGTACTTC. Translated, it gives CASTKGTRSDEQYF.

This clonotype was observed a handful of times. Written as DNA, the CDR3 is TGCGCCAGCAGCTTGTACCTAGCGGGGAGTAATGAGCAGTTCTTC. Encoded protein: CASSLYLAGSNEQFF. This chain uses TRBV5-1 with TRBJ2-1; 9 bases line up with TRBD2. V lost 1 base to trimming and J lost 7 bases; unmatched junction nucleotides: 6. Germline-derived CDR1 and CDR2 are SGHRS and YFSETQ. CDR3 length: 15 residues.

Ten or more counts support this clonotype. The chain recombines TRBV12-3 or TRBV12-4 with TRBJ2-5; either TRBD1 or TRBD2 may fit D (5 bases each). Trimming took off 7 bases at V and 5 bases at J, with 23 bases between the two ends. CDR3 size: 16 residues. CDR3: CASTYGAERARETQYF. The CDR3 DNA reads TGTGCCAGCACCTATGGGGCCGAGAGGGCTAGGGAGACCCAGTACTTC.

The chain couples TRBV2 to TRBJ2-7, with a possible D match to TRBD2 (5 bases). CDR1 is SNHLY and CDR2 is FYNNEI in the germline V gene. The CDR3 spans 15 residues. V lost 2 bases and J 3 bases, leaving 14 bases between the germline ends. The CDR3 sequence is CASSEMGVVGYEQYF. For the CDR3, the DNA is TGTGCCAGCAGTGAAATGGGAGTTGTTGGCTACGAGCAGTACTTC.

V usage is TRBV6-5 and J usage is TRBJ2-3; D is possibly TRBD1 (6 bases). Germline CDR1 and CDR2: MNHEY and SVGAGI. CDR3 length: 13 amino acids. V lost 3 bases and J 10 bases, leaving 14 bases between the germline ends. The CDR3 bases are TGTGCCAGCAGTTATCGTCAGGGGATCCCGCAGTATTTT. Translating gives CASSYRQGIPQYF.

This clonotype was seen a few times. This may be a read error, as it is one base from a much larger clone. This chain joins TRBV6-2 or TRBV6-3 and TRBJ2-7; 9 positions agree with TRBD2. Germline V CDR1 and CDR2: MNHEY, SVGEGT. There are 14 residues in the CDR3. After removal of 5 bases from V and 4 bases from J, the junction contained 6 bases not matched to a gene. This chain's CDR3 is CASSDLSGRYEQYF. The CDR3, as DNA: TGTGCCAGCAGTGACCTCAGCGGGAGGTACGAGCAGTACTTC.

This clonotype was recorded at least ten times. The rearrangement uses TRBV27 and TRBJ2-1, with D possibly matching TRBD2 (5 bases). The CDR3 is 16 residues long. The V gene lost 3 bases and the J gene lost 6 bases, with 18 bases spanning the gap. Germline CDR1 and CDR2: MNHEY and SMNVEV (reference sequence). The chain's CDR3 is CASSFVREAPSNEQFF. CDR3 bases: TGTGCCAGCAGTTTCGTCCGGGAAGCCCCCAGCAATGAGCAGTTCTTC.

This chain uses TRBV6-2 or TRBV6-3 with TRBJ2-5, with 8 bases lining up with TRBD1. Germline V CDR1 and CDR2: MNHEY, SVGEGT. After removal of 5 bases from V and 4 bases from J, the junction contained 21 bases not matched to a gene. This CDR3 is built from 19 residues. The CDR3, as DNA: TGTGCCAGCAGTAACCTTACCGGGACAGGACTTACGAGCAGAGAGACCCAGTACTTC. Encoded protein: CASSNLTGTGLTSRETQYF.

This chain connects TRBV27 to TRBJ2-5, with D uncertain. Germline V gene data show CDR1 as MNHEY and CDR2 as SMNVEV (reference sequence). The V and J ends lost 6 bases and 2 bases respectively, with 10 bases between them. This CDR3 comprises 13 residues. CDR3 coding DNA: TGTGCCAGCAGACGTAGTCCGCAAGAGACCCAGTACTTC. Translating gives CASRRSPQETQYF.

The CDR3 DNA reads as TGTGCCAGCAGCTATCCTAGCGGGGGGGGATCGACGCAGTATTTT. Protein: CASSYPSGGGSTQYF. This chain links TRBV5-4 with TRBJ2-3; 12 positions match TRBD2. The germline V gene has CDR1 SGHNT and CDR2 YYREEE (reference sequence). The V gene end was trimmed by 3 bases and the J gene end by 9 bases; junction bases not matched to a gene: 8. The CDR3 covers 15 residues.

This rearrangement joins TRBV20-1 to TRBJ2-5; D is perhaps TRBD1 (5 bases). The CDR3 has 12 amino acids. Germline V lookup: CDR1 DFQATT, CDR2 SNEGSKA (reference sequence). V lost 3 bases and J lost 9, with 14 bases in between. This CDR3 reads CSASKAGSAQYF. CDR3 nucleotides: TGCAGTGCTAGTAAGGCAGGGTCGGCCCAGTACTTC.

The V call is TRBV10-3, the J call TRBJ2-1; 8 bases line up with TRBD2. The CDR3 has 11 amino acids. The V segment lost 9 bases and the J segment 9 bases; nucleotides outside the gene matches: 4. CDR1 is ENHRY, CDR2 SYGVKD, per germline. The CDR3 spells CAMSSGSEQFF. The CDR3 DNA follows: TGTGCCATGTCGAGCGGGAGTGAGCAGTTCTTC.

This chain connects TRBV27 to TRBJ2-1; no definite D call. CDR1 MNHEY and CDR2 SMNVEV come from the germline V gene (reference sequence). This CDR3 is 14 amino acids long. Trimming removed 2 bases at V and 6 bases at J, with 11 bases between. The CDR3 sequence: CASSLAPSSNEQFF. CDR3 bases: TGTGCCAGCAGTTTAGCCCCGTCATCCAATGAGCAGTTCTTC.

This clonotype was counted a few times. This chain connects TRBV12-3 or TRBV12-4 to TRBJ2-7; unclear D gene. There are 16 residues in the CDR3. Trimming took off 5 bases at V and 0 bases at J, with 17 bases between the two ends. The CDR3 coding sequence is TGTGCCAGCAGTAACGGGTTCAGAATTAGCTCCTACGAGCAGTACTTC. Protein sequence: CASSNGFRISSYEQYF.

The chain couples TRBV28 to TRBJ1-5; D remains unclear. There are 12 residues in the CDR3. CDR1 and CDR2 (germline): MDHEN, SYDVKM. V was trimmed by 6 bases and J by 7 bases, leaving 10 bases between them. CDR3 nucleotides: TGTGCCAGCAGAAAAGGTAGCCAGCCCCAGCATTTT. Its translation: CASRKGSQPQHF.

Only a few counts were recorded for this clonotype. The chain joins TRBV9 to TRBJ2-6, with TRBD2 matching over 8 bases. Germline lookup yields CDR1 SGDLS and CDR2 YYNGEE. CDR3 length: 17 amino acids. J lost 4 bases, V lost 1 base, and 7 bases had no gene match. The CDR3 coding sequence is TGTGCCAGCAGCGTACGGGGAGCGGGAGCCGGGGCCAACGTCCTGACTTTC. Encoded protein: CASSVRGAGAGANVLTF. Variable domain in full (rest from reference TRBV9 and TRBJ2-6): DSGVTQTPKHLITATGQRVTLRCSPRSGDLSVYWYQQSLDQGLQFLIQYYNGEERAKGNILERFSAQQFPDLHSELNLSSLELGDSALYFCASSVRGAGAGANVLTFGAGSRLTVL.

The V gene is TRBV20-1, the J gene TRBJ1-1; tentative D call: TRBD1 (6 bases). This CDR3 region has 15 residues. Germline loops: CDR1 DFQATT, CDR2 SNEGSKA (reference sequence). Trimming shortened V by 0 bases and J by 0 bases, and 11 bases separated the two germline ends. CDR3 in amino acids: CSAREAGVMNTEAFF. For the CDR3, the DNA is TGCAGTGCTAGAGAGGCAGGGGTTATGAACACTGAAGCTTTCTTT.

J is TRBJ2-7 and V is TRBV7-2; 8 nucleotides match TRBD1. J was trimmed by 5 bases and V by 5 bases; bases with no gene match: 8. The CDR3 is 14 amino acids. Germline values: CDR1 SGHTA, CDR2 FQGNSA. The CDR3 DNA is TGTGCCAGCAGCCAGCCGGGACAGGCCCACGAGCAGTACTTC. Its translation is CASSQPGQAHEQYF.

The gene calls are TRBV18 and TRBJ2-4; D is perhaps TRBD2 (6 bases). The CDR3 has 12 amino acids. V dropped 10 bases and J dropped 13 bases, with 20 bases sitting between them. Germline assignment: CDR1 KGHSH and CDR2 LQKENI. The CDR3 spells CAMGTLTGEQYF. CDR3 nucleotides: TGTGCCATGGGGACCCTGACGGGGGAGCAGTACTTC. Full variable domain (remainder filled in from reference TRBV18 and TRBJ2-4): NAGVMQNPRHLVRRRGQEARLRCSPMKGHSHVYWYRQLPEEGLKFMVYLQKENIIDESGMPKERFSAEFPKEGPSILRIQQVVRGDSAAYFCAMGTLTGEQYFGAGTRLSVL.

The J gene is TRBJ1-4, the V gene TRBV3-1; 7 nucleotides agree with TRBD1. The germline V gene encodes CDR1 LGHDT and CDR2 YNNKEL (reference sequence). This CDR3 region has 14 residues. Trimming at V came to 5 bases and at J to 4 bases, leaving 4 bases not matched to a gene. The CDR3 DNA is TGTGCCAGCAGCATCGGGACAGATAATGAAAAACTGTTTTTT. Its protein product is CASSIGTDNEKLFF.